This T cell receptor (beta chain) was sequenced during a study of molecular identifiers for immune sequencing clone quantification (dated by TCRdb to about 2018). Describing the broader study: For a replicate experiment, RNA from approximately 20,000 or 100,000 naive CD8 T cells was divided into five aliquots, of which four were sequenced. This methods study benchmarked molecular-identifier clustering-based TCR repertoire sequencing (MIDCIRS) and TCR RNA copy counting, using CD8 T cells to do so. On the study overall, not on this receptor specifically: Highly expanded clone sizes could be underestimated if identical TCR molecules share a barcode. In CMV-specific effector cells, clones with more than 20 RNA copies contained over 97% of molecules, whereas in naive cells such clones contained under 1% of molecules. Roughly 3 recovered TCR RNA copies per cell were obtained by modeling, versus roughly 9.7 by digital PCR, implying a capture efficiency of 25% to 30%. Naive libraries contained spiked-in Jurkat TCR RNA (more than 9 copies' worth), which is not part of the donor repertoire. A single cell's worth of spiked-in Jurkat TCR RNA was reported detectable even among 850,000 to 1,000,000 naive CD8 T cells. When barcode sub-clustering was omitted, TCR diversity was inflated by chimeric consensus sequences, with chimeras reaching as high as 47%.

Naive CD8 T cell libraries were made from 20,000 to 1,000,000 sorted cells using 10%, 30% or 50% of purified RNA. On a BD FACSAria II, naive CD8 T cells were FACS-sorted as CD8+CD4-CCR7+CD45RA+ and collected into RLT Plus buffer. To test detection sensitivity, Jurkat RNA equivalent to under 12 TCR copies was spiked into samples of about 19,000-1,100,000 naive CD8 T cells. CD8 T cells were enriched with RosetteSep CD8+ T Cell Enrichment Cocktail and Ficoll-Paque, followed by ACK red cell lysis. To prepare the library, PCR was applied. TCRdb records NextSeq 500 as the sequencer. Bulk TCR libraries were made following a previously described method, with the TCR primers given in Table S5. The Qiagen AllPrep DNA/RNA kit was used to purify total RNA. Before any analysis, reads coming from multiple sequencing runs of the same library were combined into one pool. The original pipeline was this. Reads were retained only if their TCR constant sequence matched exactly, and those retained reads were trimmed to 150 nt and grouped according to their 12-nt molecular barcodes. Reads within each barcode group were sub-clustered using a 15% Levenshtein threshold, and quality-weighted consensus sequences were constructed for each RNA molecule. Non-functional sequences were removed, as were lower-count sequences one edit away from another. Based on a fit of two negative binomial distributions, barcode sub-clusters having less than 20% of the maximum read count were discarded. The public reads were run again by TCRdb, first through fastp at Q25 and then through MiXCR, and only productive beta chains were kept. Every CDR3 protein is listed once, alongside the most common genes and DNA of its rows. TCRdb assigned the V and J calls; the authors' analysis was not used. The sample has around 100,000 distinct CDR3 sequences on record, roughly a third of them singletons. The leading ten clones occupy 4% to 5% of the sample.

As for this clonotype: Its antigen has not been determined. Sequence at one end of the junction differs from germline and may be a read error.

The TCR was taken from a human donor in good health. Some libraries in this study had Jurkat cell RNA spiked in. The specimen sequenced was naive CD8+ T cells from blood, with Jurkat cell RNA spiked in. The label giving this sample's cell subset or site can be read as: FACS-sorted CD8+CD4-CCR7+CD45RA+ naive T cells.

The nucleotides are TGTGCCGGCAGTGGGACTACCTCCCAAGAGACCCAGTACTTC. Its protein is CAGSGTTSQETQYF. The sequence joins TRBV27 to TRBJ2-5; 7 middle bases align to TRBD2. CDR1 and CDR2 are read off the germline V gene (reference sequence) as MNHEY and SMNVEV. Its CDR3 holds 14 amino acids, cysteine through phenylalanine. Just the 42-base CDR3 DNA is kept, in frame starting at base 1.